This T cell receptor beta chain was sequenced in a study of blood T cell repertoires in COVID-19. At the level of the study: T cells, B-cell-depleted T cells, or PBMCs provided the cDNA or gDNA that served as material.

This table comes from immunoSEQ multiplex PCR, and its TCRdb copy is limited to in-frame clones, with some not included. Here the sample spans about 220,000 clones, around 83% being singletons. J gave up 5 bases and V 6 bases, and 11 bases lay outside the gene matches. Germline V gives CDR1 SGHVS, CDR2 FNYEAQ. The CDR3 is made up of 15 amino acids. The sequenced material came from peripheral blood. The chain carries TRBV7-6 and TRBJ2-7; 9 nucleotides match TRBD2. The origin of this receptor is a woman aged 45-65 years with acute or convalescent COVID-19. This CDR3 reads CASRASGALRHEQYF. The CDR3 DNA follows: TGTGCCAGCAGAGCTAGCGGGGCGCTCCGGCACGAGCAGTACTTC.